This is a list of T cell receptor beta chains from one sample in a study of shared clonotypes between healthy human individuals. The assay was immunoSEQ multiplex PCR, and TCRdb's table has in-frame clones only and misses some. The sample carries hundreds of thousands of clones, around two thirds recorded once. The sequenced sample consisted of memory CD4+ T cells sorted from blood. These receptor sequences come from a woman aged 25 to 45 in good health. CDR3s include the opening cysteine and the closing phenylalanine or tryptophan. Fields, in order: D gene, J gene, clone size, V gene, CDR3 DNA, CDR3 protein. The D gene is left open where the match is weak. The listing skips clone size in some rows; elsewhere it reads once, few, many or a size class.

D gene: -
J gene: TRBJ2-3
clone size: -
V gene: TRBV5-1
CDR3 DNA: TGCGCCAGCACTTTAGCGGTTCTTGGCACAGATACGCAGTATTTT
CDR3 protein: CASTLAVLGTDTQYF

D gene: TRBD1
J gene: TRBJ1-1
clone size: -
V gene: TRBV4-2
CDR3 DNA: TGTGCCAGCAGCCTAGGGACAGGACTTTTGAACACTGAAGCTTTCTTT
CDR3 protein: CASSLGTGLLNTEAFF

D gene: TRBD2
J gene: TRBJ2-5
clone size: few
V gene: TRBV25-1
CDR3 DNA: TGTGCCAGCAGCCCCGGGACTAGAGAAGAAGAGACCCAGTACTTC
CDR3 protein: CASSPGTREEETQYF

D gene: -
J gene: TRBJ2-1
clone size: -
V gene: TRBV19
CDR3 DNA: TGTGCCAGTAGTGGTCTCGATGAGCAGTTCTTC
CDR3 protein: CASSGLDEQFF

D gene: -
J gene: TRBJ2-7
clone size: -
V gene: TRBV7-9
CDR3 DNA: TGTGCCAGCAGCTTAGCCTCCGGGGTATCCTACGAGCAGTACTTC
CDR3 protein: CASSLASGVSYEQYF

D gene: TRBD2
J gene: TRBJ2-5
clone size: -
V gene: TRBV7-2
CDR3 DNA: TGTGCCAGCAGCTGGGGGACTAGGGGTATACAAGAGACCCAGTACTTC
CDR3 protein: CASSWGTRGIQETQYF

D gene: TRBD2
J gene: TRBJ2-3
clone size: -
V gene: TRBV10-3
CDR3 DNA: TGTGCCATCAGTGGGATTAGCGGGAGTCGTGGCACAGATACGCAGTATTTT
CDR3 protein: CAISGISGSRGTDTQYF

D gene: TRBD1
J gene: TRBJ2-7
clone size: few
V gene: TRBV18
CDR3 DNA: TGTGCCAGCTCACCACGACAGGGGACCTACGAGCAGTACTTC
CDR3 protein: CASSPRQGTYEQYF

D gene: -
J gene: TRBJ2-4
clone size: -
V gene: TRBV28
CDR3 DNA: TGTGCCAGCAGACCCCTCACTTATCCCATTCAGTACTTC
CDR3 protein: CASRPLTYPIQYF

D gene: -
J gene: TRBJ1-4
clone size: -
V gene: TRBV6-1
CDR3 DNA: TGTGCCAGCAGTGAAGCCGCAGGGGAAGAGGAAAAACTGTTTTTT
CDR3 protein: CASSEAAGEEEKLFF